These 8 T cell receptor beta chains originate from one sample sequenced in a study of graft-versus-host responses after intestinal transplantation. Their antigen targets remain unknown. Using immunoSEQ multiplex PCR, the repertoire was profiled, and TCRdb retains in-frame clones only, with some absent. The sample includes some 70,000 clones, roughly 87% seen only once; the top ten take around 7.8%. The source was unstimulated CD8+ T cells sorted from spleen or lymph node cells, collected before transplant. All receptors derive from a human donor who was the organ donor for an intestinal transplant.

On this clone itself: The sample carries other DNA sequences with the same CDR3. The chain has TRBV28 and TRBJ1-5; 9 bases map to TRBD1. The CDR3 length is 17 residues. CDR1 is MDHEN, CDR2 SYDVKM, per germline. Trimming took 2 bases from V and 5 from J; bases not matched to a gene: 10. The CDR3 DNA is TGTGCCAGCAGTTTAGGGACAGGGTATGTCGGTGATCAGCCCCAGCATTTT. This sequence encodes CASSLGTGYVGDQPQHF.

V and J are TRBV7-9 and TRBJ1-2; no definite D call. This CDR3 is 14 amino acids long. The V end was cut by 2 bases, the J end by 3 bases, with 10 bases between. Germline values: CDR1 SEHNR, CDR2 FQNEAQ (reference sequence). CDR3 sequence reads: CASSLRGADYGYTF. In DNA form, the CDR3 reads TGTGCCAGCAGCTTACGGGGAGCCGACTATGGCTACACCTTC.

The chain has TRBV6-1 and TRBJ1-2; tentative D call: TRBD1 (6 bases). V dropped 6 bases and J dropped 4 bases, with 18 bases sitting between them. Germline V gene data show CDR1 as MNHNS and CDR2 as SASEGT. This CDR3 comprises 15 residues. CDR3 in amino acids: CASRVRSGGPYGYTF. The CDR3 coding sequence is TGTGCCAGCAGGGTACGATCCGGGGGGCCCTATGGCTACACCTTC.

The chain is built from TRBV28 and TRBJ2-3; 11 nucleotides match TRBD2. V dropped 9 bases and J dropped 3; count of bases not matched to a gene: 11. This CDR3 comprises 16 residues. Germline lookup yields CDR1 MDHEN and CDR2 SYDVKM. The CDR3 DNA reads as TGTGCCAGTATAGCGGGGGGGGTATTTGGTACAGATACGCAGTATTTT. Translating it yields CASIAGGVFGTDTQYF.

CDR3 loop: CASSVDEGLYYEQYF. DNA for the CDR3: TGTGCCAGCAGCGTAGACGAAGGACTTTACTACGAGCAGTACTTC. This chain uses TRBV9 with TRBJ2-7, with TRBD2 as a possible D gene (5 bases). This CDR3 comprises 15 residues. In germline, CDR1 is SGDLS, CDR2 YYNGEE. V gave up 0 bases and J gave up 3 bases, with 13 bases separating them.

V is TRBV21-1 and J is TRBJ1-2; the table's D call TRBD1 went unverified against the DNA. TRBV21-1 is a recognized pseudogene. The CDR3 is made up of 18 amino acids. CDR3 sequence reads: CASSRRQGAMTANYGYTF. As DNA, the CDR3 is TGTGCCAGCAGCAGACGACAGGGGGCTATGACGGCTAACTATGGCTACACCTTC.

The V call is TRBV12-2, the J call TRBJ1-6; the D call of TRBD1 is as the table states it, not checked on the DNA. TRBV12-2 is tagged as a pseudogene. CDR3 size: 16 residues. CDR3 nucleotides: TGTGCAAGTCGCTTTCCACAATCAGGGAACAATTCACCCCTCCACTTT. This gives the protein CASRFPQSGNNSPLHF.

The CDR3 DNA sequence: TGTGCCATCATGCGGACCCGCCGACCCGGGACACTTATAGGGAATGAAAAACTGTTTTTT. Protein product: CAIMRTRRPGTLIGNEKLFF. The chain employs TRBV10-3 and TRBJ1-4, with D possibly matching TRBD1 (6 bases). This CDR3 spans 20 amino acids. The germline V and J ends were trimmed by 7 bases and 5 bases, with 32 bases remaining between them. Germline V CDR1 and CDR2: ENHRY, SYGVKD.